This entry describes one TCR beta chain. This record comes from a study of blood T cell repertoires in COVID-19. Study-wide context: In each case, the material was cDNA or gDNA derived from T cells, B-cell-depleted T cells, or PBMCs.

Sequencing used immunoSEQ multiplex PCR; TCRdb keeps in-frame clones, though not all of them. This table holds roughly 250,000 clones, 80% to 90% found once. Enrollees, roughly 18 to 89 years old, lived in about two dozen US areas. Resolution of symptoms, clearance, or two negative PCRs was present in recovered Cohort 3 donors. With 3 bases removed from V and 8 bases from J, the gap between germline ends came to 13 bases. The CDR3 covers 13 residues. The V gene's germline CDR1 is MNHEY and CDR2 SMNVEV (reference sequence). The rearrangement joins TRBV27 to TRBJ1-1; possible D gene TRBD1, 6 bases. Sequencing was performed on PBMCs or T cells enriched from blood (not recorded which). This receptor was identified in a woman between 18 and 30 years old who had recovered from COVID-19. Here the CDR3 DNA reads TGTGCCAGCAGTTTTTTTGGGGGCGGCGAAGCTTTCTTT. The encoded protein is CASSFFGGGEAFF.